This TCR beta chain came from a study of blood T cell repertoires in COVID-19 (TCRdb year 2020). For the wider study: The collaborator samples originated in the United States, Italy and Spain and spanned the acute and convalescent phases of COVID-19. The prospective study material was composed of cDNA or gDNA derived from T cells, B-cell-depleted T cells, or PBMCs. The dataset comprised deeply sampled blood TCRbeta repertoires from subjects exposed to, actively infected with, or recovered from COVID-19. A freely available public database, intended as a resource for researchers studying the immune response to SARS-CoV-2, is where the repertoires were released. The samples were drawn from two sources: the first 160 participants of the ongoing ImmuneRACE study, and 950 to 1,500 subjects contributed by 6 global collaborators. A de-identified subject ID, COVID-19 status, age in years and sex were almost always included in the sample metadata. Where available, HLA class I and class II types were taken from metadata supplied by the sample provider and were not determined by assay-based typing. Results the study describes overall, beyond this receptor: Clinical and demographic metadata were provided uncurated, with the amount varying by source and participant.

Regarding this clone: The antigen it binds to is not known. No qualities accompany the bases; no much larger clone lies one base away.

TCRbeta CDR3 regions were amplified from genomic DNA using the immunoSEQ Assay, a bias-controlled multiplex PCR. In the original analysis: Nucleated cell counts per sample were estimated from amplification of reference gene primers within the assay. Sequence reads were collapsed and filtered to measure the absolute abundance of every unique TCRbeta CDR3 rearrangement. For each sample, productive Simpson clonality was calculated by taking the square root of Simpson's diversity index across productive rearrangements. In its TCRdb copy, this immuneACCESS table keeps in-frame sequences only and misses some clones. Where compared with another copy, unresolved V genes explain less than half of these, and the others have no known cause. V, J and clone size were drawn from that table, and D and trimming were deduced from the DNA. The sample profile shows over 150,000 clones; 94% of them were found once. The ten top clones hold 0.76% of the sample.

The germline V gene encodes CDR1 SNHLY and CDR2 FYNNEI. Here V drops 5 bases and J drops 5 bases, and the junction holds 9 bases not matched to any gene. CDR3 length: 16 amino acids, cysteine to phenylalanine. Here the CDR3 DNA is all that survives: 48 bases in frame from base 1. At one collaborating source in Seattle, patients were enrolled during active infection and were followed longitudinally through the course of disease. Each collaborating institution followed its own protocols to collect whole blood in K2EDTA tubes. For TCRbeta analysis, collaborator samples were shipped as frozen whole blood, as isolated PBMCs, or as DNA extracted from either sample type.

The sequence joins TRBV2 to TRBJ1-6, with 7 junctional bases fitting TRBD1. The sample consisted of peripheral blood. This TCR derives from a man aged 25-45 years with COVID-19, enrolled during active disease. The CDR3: CASSSQGVENNSPLHF. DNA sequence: TGTGCCAGCAGTTCCCAGGGGGTTGAGAATAATTCACCCCTCCACTTT.